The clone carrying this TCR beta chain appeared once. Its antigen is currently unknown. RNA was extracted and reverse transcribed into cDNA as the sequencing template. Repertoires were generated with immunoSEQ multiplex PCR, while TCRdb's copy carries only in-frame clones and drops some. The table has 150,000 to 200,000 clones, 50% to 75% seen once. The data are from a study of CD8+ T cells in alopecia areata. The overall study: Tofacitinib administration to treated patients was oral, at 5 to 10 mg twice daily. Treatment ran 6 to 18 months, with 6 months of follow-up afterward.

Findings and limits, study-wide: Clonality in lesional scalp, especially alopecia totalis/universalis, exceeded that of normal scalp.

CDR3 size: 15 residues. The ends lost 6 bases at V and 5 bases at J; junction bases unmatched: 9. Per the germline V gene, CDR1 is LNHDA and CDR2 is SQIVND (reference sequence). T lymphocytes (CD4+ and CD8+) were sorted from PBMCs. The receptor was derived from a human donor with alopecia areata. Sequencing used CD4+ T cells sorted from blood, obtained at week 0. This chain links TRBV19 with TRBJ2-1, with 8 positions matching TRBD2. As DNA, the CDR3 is TGTGCCAGTAGACGTGACGGGAGGGGTCACAATGAGCAGTTCTTC. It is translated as CASRRDGRGHNEQFF.